The 27 T cell receptor beta chains below all came from one sample that was sequenced in a study of neurological immune-mediated disorders. Using its own MiXCR run on the 5' RACE reads, TCRdb lists one record per CDR3 protein. The sample lists around 100,000 distinct CDR3 sequences, about 10% occurring once. Time point meaning: longitudinal time-point 3. The sequenced sample consisted of PBMCs. Receptors originate from a female donor with HTLV-1-associated myelopathy (HAM/TSP).

The table lists this clonotype with many counts. The V call is TRBV7-9, the J call TRBJ2-7; TRBD1 is a possible D gene (6 bases). CDR1 SEHNR and CDR2 FQNEAQ come from the germline V gene (reference sequence). The CDR3 runs to 17 residues. Trimming left V 3 bases short and J 3 bases short, with 21 bases between. CDR3 nucleotide sequence: TGTGCCAGCAGCTTTAAGAGTTCGGACAGTTTTTTCTACGAGCAGTACTTC. It yields the protein CASSFKSSDSFFYEQYF.

This clonotype was detected ten times or more. The V gene is TRBV10-1, the J gene TRBJ2-2; D is unclear. CDR1 and CDR2 from the germline V gene are WNHNN and SYGVQD (reference sequence). The CDR3 is 14 residues long. V lost 6 bases and J lost 3, with 11 bases in between. The chain's CDR3 is CASRRETHTGELFF. The CDR3 nucleotides are TGCGCCAGCAGGAGAGAGACGCACACCGGGGAGCTGTTTTTT.

This clonotype was counted many times. The chain recombines TRBV10-3 with TRBJ2-7; 7 nucleotides match TRBD1. Losses at the gene ends were 4 bases for V and 3 bases for J; bases not matched to a gene: 3. Germline CDR1 and CDR2: ENHRY and SYGVKD. CDR3 length: 13 residues. CDR3 in amino acids: CAISARQGYEQYF. The DNA for the CDR3 is TGTGCCATCAGTGCCCGACAGGGCTACGAGCAGTACTTC.

This clonotype was found many times. The V and J genes are TRBV6-5 and TRBJ2-7; D possibly corresponds to TRBD1 (6 bases). In germline, CDR1 is MNHEY, CDR2 SVGAGI. The CDR3 runs 16 residues. The ends were cut back, 6 bases at V and 2 bases at J, with 20 bases in the middle. CDR3 sequence reads: CASREQGALVTYEQYF. CDR3 bases: TGTGCCAGCAGAGAACAGGGCGCGTTAGTTACCTACGAGCAGTACTTC.

This clonotype was observed many times. The V and J genes are TRBV20-1 and TRBJ2-1; TRBD1 might be the D (5 bases). From germline, CDR1 is DFQATT and CDR2 SNEGSKA (reference sequence). V dropped 6 bases and J dropped 2 bases, with 20 bases sitting between them. The CDR3 is 16 residues long. The CDR3, as DNA: TGCAGTGCCCAGGGCCGTCCAAGTGTCGCCTACAATGAGCAGTTCTTC. Translation gives CSAQGRPSVAYNEQFF.

This clonotype has a count of ten or more. The chain has TRBV7-2 and TRBJ2-7, with D perhaps TRBD1 or TRBD2 (5 bases each). The V end was cut by 8 bases, the J end by 0 bases, with 11 bases between. This CDR3 comprises 13 residues. Germline assignment: CDR1 SGHTA and CDR2 FQGNSA. The CDR3, as DNA: TGTGCCAGCTCGGGGACCAGCTCCTACGAGCAGTACTTC. It encodes CASSGTSSYEQYF.

This clonotype was detected many times. The rearrangement uses TRBV7-9 and TRBJ2-6; D gene uncertain. V was pared by 5 bases and J by 1 base, with 6 bases between. This CDR3 contains 14 residues. Germline CDR1 and CDR2: SEHNR and FQNEAQ (reference sequence). CDR3 region: CASSDRSGANVLTF. CDR3 DNA sequence: TGTGCCAGCAGCGATAGATCTGGGGCCAACGTCCTGACTTTC.

A remark on this clonotype: This may come from a read error, since a much larger clone is one base off. The rearrangement links TRBV6-1 to TRBJ2-6; either TRBD1 or TRBD2 may supply D (5 bases each). This CDR3 spans 14 amino acids. Germline V gives CDR1 MNHNS, CDR2 SASEGT. The chain's CDR3 is CSSSPGPGANVLTF. For the CDR3, the DNA is TGTTCCAGCAGTCCGGGGCCTGGGGCCAACGTCCTGACTTTC.

This clonotype appeared a few times. The genes are TRBV5-1 and TRBJ1-6, with TRBD1 identical over 7 bases. With V trimmed by 4 bases and J by 5 bases, 6 bases remained unmatched. CDR1 is SGHRS, CDR2 YFSETQ, per germline. The CDR3 is 15 residues long. In DNA form, the CDR3 reads TGCGCCAGCAGCGTGACAGGGAACAATAATTCACCCCTCCACTTT. This gives the protein CASSVTGNNNSPLHF. Supplemented by reference TRBV5-1 and TRBJ1-6, the full variable domain reads KAGVTQTPRYLIKTRGQQVTLSCSPISGHRSVSWYQQTPGQGLQFLFEYFSETQRNKGNFPGRFSGRQFSNSRSEMNVSTLELGDSALYLCASSVTGNNNSPLHFGNGTRLTVT.

This clonotype was observed at least ten times. This chain links TRBV5-1 with TRBJ2-5; TRBD1 matches 7 bases. Germline trimming cut 4 bases from V and 2 bases from J; bases unmatched to any gene: 8. The CDR3 has 15 amino acids. Germline CDR1 and CDR2: SGHRS and YFSETQ. CDR3 sequence: CASSMFGTAQETQYF. CDR3 nucleotides: TGCGCCAGCAGCATGTTCGGGACAGCACAAGAGACCCAGTACTTC. Looking up the rest from reference TRBV5-1 and TRBJ2-5 gives the full variable domain: KAGVTQTPRYLIKTRGQQVTLSCSPISGHRSVSWYQQTPGQGLQFLFEYFSETQRNKGNFPGRFSGRQFSNSRSEMNVSTLELGDSALYLCASSMFGTAQETQYFGPGTRLLVL.

This clonotype was counted at least ten times. The chain joins TRBV5-1 to TRBJ2-1; the D gene is possibly TRBD1 (6 bases). Germline V CDR1 and CDR2: SGHRS, YFSETQ. Between the trimmed V and J ends, which lost 2 bases and 4 bases, there was a span of 13 bases. The CDR3 has 15 residues. The CDR3 DNA sequence: TGCGCCAGCAGCTTACAGGGTCAGGTATACAATGAGCAGTTCTTC. It translates to CASSLQGQVYNEQFF.

The chain uses TRBV14 and TRBJ2-3, with D tentatively TRBD1 (6 bases). Deletions cut 1 base from V and 4 bases from J, with 18 bases between. The CDR3 sequence is 17 residues long. Germline CDR1 is SGHDN and CDR2 is FVKESK. In nucleotides, the CDR3 is TGTGCCAGCAGCCAAGCCCCAGAGGGCAGGGGCGCAGATACGCAGTATTTT. Translated, it gives CASSQAPEGRGADTQYF. The variable domain in full, completed from reference TRBV14 and TRBJ2-3, reads EAGVTQFPSHSVIEKGQTVTLRCDPISGHDNLYWYRRVMGKEIKFLLHFVKESKQDESGMPNNRFLAERTGGTYSTLKVQPAELEDSGVYFCASSQAPEGRGADTQYFGPGTRLTVL.

This clonotype came up many times. This chain joins TRBV20-1 and TRBJ2-3; a weak D match, TRBD2 (7 bases). This CDR3 has 14 amino acids. The V end lost 5 bases, the J end lost 5 bases, and 17 bases lay between the germline ends. In germline, CDR1 is DFQATT, CDR2 SNEGSKA (reference sequence). The CDR3: CSARRGGGIDTQYF. Written as DNA, the CDR3 is TGCAGTGCTCGCAGGGGCGGGGGAATAGATACGCAGTATTTT.

This clonotype was found many times. The V gene is TRBV5-1, the J gene TRBJ2-7; TRBD2 matches at 9 bases. The CDR3 contains 15 residues. CDR1 is SGHRS, CDR2 YFSETQ, per germline. V was clipped by 0 bases and J by 2 bases; unmatched bases: 3. The CDR3 DNA reads as TGCGCCAGCAGCTTGGAGCGGGGGGCCACCTACGAGCAGTACTTC. Its protein is CASSLERGATYEQYF.

This clonotype was observed many times. J is TRBJ2-1 and V is TRBV5-1; 9 bases agree with TRBD1. Unmatched junction bases numbered 4, after V lost 4 bases and J lost 5 bases. The CDR3 spans 14 residues. Per the germline V gene, CDR1 is SGHRS and CDR2 is YFSETQ. CDR3 DNA sequence: TGCGCCAGCAGCCCCGGGACAGGGAACAATGAGCAGTTCTTC. Its protein is CASSPGTGNNEQFF. Filled out from reference TRBV5-1 and TRBJ2-1, the complete variable domain reads KAGVTQTPRYLIKTRGQQVTLSCSPISGHRSVSWYQQTPGQGLQFLFEYFSETQRNKGNFPGRFSGRQFSNSRSEMNVSTLELGDSALYLCASSPGTGNNEQFFGPGTRLTVL.

This clonotype showed up many times. The chain is built from TRBV5-1 and TRBJ2-7; 10 positions match TRBD1. Germline V gives CDR1 SGHRS, CDR2 YFSETQ. V shed 0 bases and J 5 bases; nucleotides not matched to a gene: 8. This CDR3 spans 16 amino acids. CDR3 protein: CASSLGAGQGVHEQYF. CDR3 nucleotide sequence: TGCGCCAGCAGCTTGGGGGCTGGACAGGGGGTCCACGAGCAGTACTTC.

The sample holds many counts of this clonotype. The chain combines TRBV12-3 or TRBV12-4 with TRBJ2-3; TRBD2 matches at 9 bases. This CDR3 is 14 amino acids long. V was clipped by 1 base and J by 10 bases; unmatched bases: 6. As DNA, the CDR3 is TGTGCCAGCAGTTTAGTTGCGGGGGGGCCATCGCAGTATTTT. Amino acid sequence: CASSLVAGGPSQYF.

At least ten counts were recorded for this clonotype. V gene TRBV6-5 combines with J gene TRBJ1-4; the match to TRBD1 covers 10 bases. The CDR3 covers 18 residues. V was pared by 5 bases and J by 0 bases, with 9 bases of the junction left unmatched. Germline CDR1 MNHEY, CDR2 SVGAGI. The CDR3, as DNA: TGTGCCAGCAGTGTACGATCGACAGGGGGCTCAACTAATGAAAAACTGTTTTTT. This codes for CASSVRSTGGSTNEKLFF.

There are many counts of this clonotype. The rearrangement uses TRBV5-1 and TRBJ1-1, with D perhaps TRBD1 (5 bases). The CDR3 runs to 17 residues. V lost 0 bases, J lost 3 bases, and 18 bases lay in between. The germline V gene encodes CDR1 SGHRS and CDR2 YFSETQ. This chain's CDR3 is CASSLDLLDNWDTEAFF. CDR3 nucleotides: TGCGCCAGCAGCTTGGACCTTCTGGACAATTGGGACACTGAAGCTTTCTTT. The full variable domain, rest sourced from reference TRBV5-1 and TRBJ1-1, is KAGVTQTPRYLIKTRGQQVTLSCSPISGHRSVSWYQQTPGQGLQFLFEYFSETQRNKGNFPGRFSGRQFSNSRSEMNVSTLELGDSALYLCASSLDLLDNWDTEAFFGQGTRLTVV.

In this sample, this clonotype turned up many times. The chain has TRBV5-6 and TRBJ2-7; no clear D. Looked up from germline, CDR1 is SGHDT and CDR2 is YYEEEE. Trimming removed 1 base at V and 4 bases at J, with 12 bases between. The CDR3 length is 14 residues. The CDR3 loop is CASSLQLQSYEQYF. The CDR3 DNA reads TGTGCCAGCAGCTTGCAATTACAGAGTTACGAGCAGTACTTC.

This clonotype was observed at least ten times. The chain has TRBV5-1 and TRBJ2-5, with 9 bases matching TRBD1. Unmatched junction bases numbered 7, after V lost 1 base and J lost 6 bases. The CDR3 runs to 15 residues. The germline V gene encodes CDR1 SGHRS and CDR2 YFSETQ. CDR3 residues: CASSLTGGAGQTQYF. As DNA, the CDR3 is TGCGCCAGCAGCTTGACAGGGGGCGCAGGACAGACCCAGTACTTC. Supplemented by reference TRBV5-1 and TRBJ2-5, the full variable domain reads KAGVTQTPRYLIKTRGQQVTLSCSPISGHRSVSWYQQTPGQGLQFLFEYFSETQRNKGNFPGRFSGRQFSNSRSEMNVSTLELGDSALYLCASSLTGGAGQTQYFGPGTRLLVL.

This clonotype was found many times. The rearrangement links TRBV5-1 to TRBJ2-3; no definite D call. V gave up 4 bases and J gave up 2 bases, with 14 bases separating them. The CDR3 is made up of 15 amino acids. The germline CDR1 and CDR2 sequences are SGHRS and YFSETQ. The chain's CDR3 is CASSTRTADTDTQYF. The CDR3 DNA follows: TGCGCCAGCAGCACCCGGACGGCCGACACAGATACGCAGTATTTT.

The rearrangement joins TRBV3-1 to TRBJ1-5; D is possibly TRBD1 (5 bases). CDR1 is LGHDT, CDR2 YNNKEL, per germline (reference sequence). With 4 bases removed from V and 3 bases from J, the gap between germline ends came to 7 bases. CDR3 length: 13 amino acids. The chain's CDR3 is CASSRGYNQPQHF. The CDR3 coding sequence is TGTGCCAGCAGCCGGGGGTACAATCAGCCCCAGCATTTT.

This clonotype was seen repeatedly, ten times or more. The chain employs TRBV7-9 and TRBJ2-2; 8 nucleotides match TRBD1. The J segment lost 3 bases and the V segment lost 2 bases, leaving 5 bases of the junction unmatched. The CDR3 contains 16 residues. Germline CDR1 SEHNR, CDR2 FQNEAQ (reference sequence). The CDR3, as DNA: TGTGCCAGCAGCTTATTCCGGGACAGGTACACCGGGGAGCTGTTTTTT. It is translated as CASSLFRDRYTGELFF. The whole variable domain, filled in from reference TRBV7-9 and TRBJ2-2, reads DTGVSQNPRHKITKRGQNVTFRCDPISEHNRLYWYRQTLGQGPEFLTYFQNEAQLEKSRLLSDRFSAERPKGSFSTLEIQRTEQGDSAMYLCASSLFRDRYTGELFFGEGSRLTVL.

The V and J genes are TRBV5-1 and TRBJ2-7, with 9 bases aligning to TRBD2. The CDR3 extends over 15 amino acids. The germline gives CDR1 SGHRS, CDR2 YFSETQ. J lost 1 base, V lost 3 bases, and 5 bases had no gene match. The CDR3 region is CASSSSSGVSYEQYF. The CDR3 bases are TGCGCCAGCAGCTCCTCTAGCGGGGTGTCCTACGAGCAGTACTTC.

In its sample, this clonotype was seen many times. The rearrangement uses TRBV29-1 and TRBJ1-5; TRBD1 might be the D (5 bases). CDR1 SQVTM and CDR2 ANQGSEA come from the germline V gene. This CDR3 region has 15 residues. In DNA, the CDR3 is TGCAGTGTACAAGAGGGGACGGCTAGCAATCAGCCCCAGCATTTT. This codes for CSVQEGTASNQPQHF.

This clonotype appeared many times. The CDR3 DNA follows: TGCAGTGCTAGGGACCCGCGGGGCTATGGCTACACCTTC. It yields the protein CSARDPRGYGYTF. This rearrangement joins TRBV20-1 to TRBJ1-2; D not resolved. Trimming took 3 bases from V and 4 from J, leaving 12 bases between them. This CDR3 is built from 13 residues. Germline V lookup: CDR1 DFQATT, CDR2 SNEGSKA (reference sequence).